This passage covers 13 T cell receptor beta chains from one sample sequenced in a study of HIV-infected patients and healthy controls (dated by TCRdb to the mid-2010s). The library was obtained by 5' RACE. This sample was sequenced with an Illumina MiSeq. The public sequencing data were trimmed at Q25 with fastp and processed into clonotypes with MiXCR by TCRdb, which kept only in-frame beta chains. Rows merge per CDR3 protein into single entries with the most common DNA and genes. Here the sample has some 20,000 distinct CDR3 sequences; roughly a fifth occur a single time. The ten largest make up around 34% of the sample. The specimen sequenced was CD8+ T cells from blood. The receptors were gathered from a human donor in good health.

V gene TRBV7-9 combines with J gene TRBJ1-6; D possibly corresponds to TRBD1 (5 bases). V gave up 6 bases and J gave up 6 bases, with 6 bases separating them. Germline-derived CDR1 and CDR2 are SEHNR and FQNEAQ (reference sequence). The CDR3 consists of 12 residues. CDR3 in amino acids: CASRQGNSPLHF. The CDR3 coding sequence is TGTGCCAGCAGGCAGGGTAATTCACCCCTCCACTTT.

This clonotype was detected only a few times. V and J are TRBV20-1 and TRBJ1-1; 7 bases fit TRBD1. The germline V gene encodes CDR1 DFQATT and CDR2 SNEGSKA (reference sequence). This CDR3 spans 13 amino acids. J lost 6 bases, V lost 3 bases, and 7 bases had no gene match. The CDR3 DNA sequence: TGCAGTGCTAGGATTAACAGGGGATCTGAAGCTTTCTTT. Protein product: CSARINRGSEAFF.

This chain joins TRBV24-1 and TRBJ2-2; D is uncertain. This CDR3 region has 14 residues. Germline-derived CDR1 and CDR2 are KGHDR and SFDVKD. Between the trimmed V and J ends, which lost 0 bases and 4 bases, there was a span of 5 bases. Written as DNA, the CDR3 is TGTGCCACCAGTGATTTGGACCGCACCGGGGAGCTGTTTTTT. Its protein is CATSDLDRTGELFF.

This clonotype showed up many times. The rearrangement joins TRBV3-1 to TRBJ2-2; D could derive from TRBD1 or TRBD2 (5 bases each). The V and J ends lost 1 base and 6 bases respectively, with 12 bases between them. CDR1 is LGHDT and CDR2 is YNNKEL in the germline V gene (reference sequence). CDR3 length equals 15 residues. As DNA, the CDR3 is TGTGCCAGCAGCCAAGGGGACCATGAGTCCGGGGAGCTGTTTTTT. Amino acids: CASSQGDHESGELFF. The full variable domain, its missing parts supplied by reference TRBV3-1 and TRBJ2-2, is DTAVSQTPKYLVTQMGNDKSIKCEQNLGHDTMYWYKQDSKKFLKIMFSYNNKELIINETVPNRFSPKSPDKAHLNLHINSLELGDSAVYFCASSQGDHESGELFFGEGSRLTVL.

The chain's CDR3 is CASSLGLAGTVTGELFF. The CDR3 DNA follows: TGTGCCAGCAGTCTGGGACTAGCGGGAACTGTCACCGGGGAGCTGTTTTTT. This sequence joins TRBV6-5 and TRBJ2-2; 13 bases map to TRBD2. Trimming at V came to 5 bases and at J to 4 bases, leaving 7 bases not matched to a gene. The CDR3 is 17 residues long. Germline loops: CDR1 MNHEY, CDR2 SVGAGI.

The sample holds many counts of this clonotype. This chain connects TRBV10-3 to TRBJ2-1; 11 bases match TRBD2. This CDR3 is 19 amino acids long. CDR1 and CDR2 (germline): ENHRY, SYGVKD. V shed 3 bases, J shed 0 bases, and the junction held 10 bases outside the gene matches. CDR3 nucleotide sequence: TGTGCCATCAGTGAAGGGAAACTAGCGGGAGCCCTCTCCTACAATGAGCAGTTCTTC. Translation: CAISEGKLAGALSYNEQFF.

This clonotype was counted many times. The genes are TRBV5-1 and TRBJ1-1; D perhaps matches TRBD1 (5 bases). CDR1 and CDR2 from the germline V gene are SGHRS and YFSETQ. Trimming removed 7 bases from V and 0 bases from J, with 19 bases in between. This CDR3 has 16 residues. CDR3 DNA: TGCGCCAGCCTTTCCTTATGGGGCACGATGAACACTGAAGCTTTCTTT. It translates to CASLSLWGTMNTEAFF.

The chain links TRBV15 to TRBJ2-1; TRBD1 matches at 9 bases. The germline V gene has CDR1 LNHNV and CDR2 YYDKDF (reference sequence). The CDR3 covers 17 residues. With 1 base clipped from V and 1 base from J, the junction kept 5 bases outside the gene matches. CDR3 sequence: CATSRGQGDRSYNEQFF. The DNA of the CDR3 is TGTGCCACCAGCAGAGGACAGGGGGATCGGTCCTACAATGAGCAGTTCTTC.

This clonotype was counted a few times. The chain carries TRBV6-6 and TRBJ1-1; 7 nucleotides agree with TRBD1. The trim removed 2 bases at V and 12 bases at J, leaving 6 bases unmatched. This CDR3 region has 12 residues. Germline CDR1 and CDR2: MNHNY and SVGAGI (reference sequence). CDR3 coding DNA: TGTGCCAGCAGTTACGCCACAGGGGACACTTTCTTT. This sequence encodes CASSYATGDTFF.

The table lists this clonotype with a few counts. V gene TRBV2 combines with J gene TRBJ1-5, with no clear D. The ends were cut back, 8 bases at V and 5 bases at J, with 16 bases in the middle. The CDR3 length is 14 residues. Germline CDR1 and CDR2: SNHLY and FYNNEI. In DNA form, the CDR3 reads TGTGCCAGCGCGCTTTCATGGTCGGATCAGCCCCAGCATTTT. It encodes CASALSWSDQPQHF.

Ten or more counts support this clonotype. The gene calls are TRBV7-9 and TRBJ1-1; D remains unclear. Germline V lookup: CDR1 SEHNR, CDR2 FQNEAQ (reference sequence). This CDR3 has 14 residues. Trimming took off 3 bases at V and 0 bases at J, with 8 bases between the two ends. In nucleotides, the CDR3 is TGTGCCAGCAGCTTGCGGATCATGAACACTGAAGCTTTCTTT. This gives the protein CASSLRIMNTEAFF.

This clonotype is medium-sized. The chain is built from TRBV4-2 and TRBJ2-1, with D possibly TRBD1 on 5 matching bases. The CDR3 has 14 residues. Per the germline V gene, CDR1 is LGHNA and CDR2 is YNFKEQ. V lost 7 bases and J lost 6, with 16 bases in between. CDR3 bases: TGTGCCAGCACTTCTCGGTTAGGGGCCAATGAGCAGTTCTTC. It yields the protein CASTSRLGANEQFF.

This clonotype occurred a few times. The V gene is TRBV19, the J gene TRBJ1-5, with a weak D call TRBD1 (5 bases). CDR1 is LNHDA and CDR2 is SQIVND in the germline V gene (reference sequence). This CDR3 has 13 residues. V was pared by 7 bases and J by 6 bases, with 13 bases between. In DNA, the CDR3 is TGTGCCAGTAATTTTGGGGACCCTCAGCCCCAGCATTTT. Amino acids: CASNFGDPQPQHF.